A selection of T cell receptor beta chains follows, all from one sample in a study of identical twins. TCRdb independently ran MiXCR on the 5' RACE reads; one entry per CDR3 protein. The repertoire includes hundreds of thousands of distinct CDR3 sequences, 21% of them detected once, and roughly 4% sits in the top ten. The same data also contributed to another study, on T cells expressing NK-cell markers.

The sequenced sample was PBMCs. The receptors here all came from a woman aged 18-30 years in good health. Both conserved end residues are part of each CDR3. D genes are given only for firm matches. Not all rows give a size; the values are once, few, many and, for expanded clones, a class.

size | J | D | V | DNA | CDR3
many | TRBJ2-1 | - | TRBV4-2 | TGTGCCAGCAGCCACCACCGGGAGGAGCAGTTCTTC | CASSHHREEQFF
few | TRBJ2-2 | TRBD1 | TRBV29-1 | TGCAGCGTACAGGGGGCGGCGACCGGGGAGCTGTTTTTT | CSVQGAATGELFF
- | TRBJ1-1 | - | TRBV20-1 | TGCAGTGCTAGTACGGGGGCGATGAACACTGAAGCTTTCTTT | CSASTGAMNTEAFF
- | TRBJ2-4 | TRBD2 | TRBV7-9 | TGTGCCAGCAGCTCCCTGCTAGCGGGACGCTCCATAGGCATTCAGTACTTC | CASSSLLAGRSIGIQYF
many | TRBJ1-5 | TRBD1 | TRBV27 | TGTGCCAGCAGTAACAGGGGGCGATATCAGCCCCAGCATTTT | CASSNRGRYQPQHF
few | TRBJ2-2 | - | TRBV20-1 | TGCAGTGCTAGCCACGGACGGAGGAACACCGGGGAGCTGTTTTTT | CSASHGRRNTGELFF
- | TRBJ2-7 | TRBD2 | TRBV20-1 | TGCAGTGCTGGCTTAGCGGGACCAGCGGCCGAGCAGTACTTC | CSAGLAGPAAEQYF
medium-sized | TRBJ1-1 | - | TRBV27 | TGTGCCAGCAGTTCACTAATGAGACTGAACACTGAAGCTTTCTTT | CASSSLMRLNTEAFF
- | TRBJ2-3 | - | TRBV23-1 | TGCGCCAGCAGTCAATCGGAAGGGGCGCAGTATTTT | CASSQSEGAQYF
few | TRBJ1-1 | - | TRBV18 | TGTGCCAGCTCACCTTCCACGGGACTTTTGAACACTGAAGCTTTCTTT | CASSPSTGLLNTEAFF
many | TRBJ2-2 | - | TRBV27 | TGTGCCAGCAGTACCAGGAACACCGGGGAGCTGTTTTTT | CASSTRNTGELFF
few | TRBJ2-2 | - | TRBV12-3/TRBV12-4 | TGTGCCAGCGCCCGTTGGGGAGAGCTGTTTTTT | CASARWGELFF
- | TRBJ2-7 | TRBD1 | TRBV12-5 | TGTGCTAGTGGTTTCGCTGACAGGGACGAGCAGTACTTC | CASGFADRDEQYF
many | TRBJ2-7 | TRBD1 | TRBV20-1 | TGCAGTGCCCCGAGGGGGCCCTACGAGCAGTACTTC | CSAPRGPYEQYF
- | TRBJ2-2 | - | TRBV9 | TGTGCCAGCAGCGCCGGATGGGGCGGGGAGCTGTTTTTT | CASSAGWGGELFF
- | TRBJ2-7 | - | TRBV5-6 | TGTGCCAGCAGCTTGGGGGTGGCAAACGAGCAGTACTTC | CASSLGVANEQYF
few | TRBJ1-6 | TRBD1 | TRBV4-3 | TGCGCCAGCAGCCAAGCCCGGACAGGGCGGGGAAATTCACCCCTCCACTTT | CASSQARTGRGNSPLHF
- | TRBJ2-3 | TRBD2 | TRBV12-3/TRBV12-4 | TGTGCCAGCAGAGGTAGCGGGGGTTTGGATACGCAGTATTTT | CASRGSGGLDTQYF
many | TRBJ2-1 | - | TRBV20-1 | TGCAGTGCTAGAGTTCGGCTATCCTACAATGAGCAGTTCTTC | CSARVRLSYNEQFF
few | TRBJ2-7 | - | TRBV6-2/TRBV6-3 | TGTGCCAGCAGTCCTGGGACATCCGGGGTCGGGTCGTGGTGGAACTACGAGCAGTACTTC | CASSPGTSGVGSWWNYEQYF
- | TRBJ2-7 | - | TRBV27 | TGTGCCAGCAGTTCGACTAGATTCCACGAGCAGTACTTC | CASSSTRFHEQYF
- | TRBJ2-7 | TRBD2 | TRBV6-1 | TGTGCCAGCAGTCCCGGGACTAGCGGGGGGGCCGGTGGTTACGAGCAGTACTTC | CASSPGTSGGAGGYEQYF
few | TRBJ2-2 | - | TRBV29-1 | TGCAGCGTTGAGAGAGGCTTGAACACCGGGGAGCTGTTTTTT | CSVERGLNTGELFF
- | TRBJ2-5 | TRBD2 | TRBV27 | TGTGCCACTGGGAGGGGTACCGAGACCCAGTACTTC | CATGRGTETQYF
many | TRBJ2-3 | - | TRBV25-1 | TGTGCCAGCAGTGACGATGGTAGATACCACACAGATACGCAGTATTTT | CASSDDGRYHTDTQYF
few | TRBJ2-1 | TRBD2 | TRBV29-1 | TGCAGCGTCTTAGGACTAGCGGTGGCGGGTGAGCAGTTCTTC | CSVLGLAVAGEQFF
- | TRBJ2-1 | - | TRBV20-1 | TGCAGTGCTCATAACAATGAGCAGTTCTTC | CSAHNNEQFF